These 22 T cell receptor beta chains came from one sample sequenced in a study of blood T cell repertoires in COVID-19. Sequencing was performed with immunoSEQ multiplex PCR; in TCRdb, only in-frame clones are kept and a portion is missing. This sample yields more than 9,500 clones, of which 60% to 85% are seen a single time; less than 7.5% belongs to the top ten. Source material: peripheral blood. These receptors were obtained from a man aged 55 to 70 with COVID-19, enrolled during active disease.

The chain carries TRBV5-1 and TRBJ2-5, with 9 positions matching TRBD1. CDR3 size: 14 residues. V lost 2 bases to trimming and J lost 3 bases; unmatched junction nucleotides: 2. CDR1 and CDR2 (germline): SGHRS, YFSETQ. The CDR3 here is CASSFTGGKETQYF. The DNA for the CDR3 is TGCGCCAGCAGCTTCACAGGGGGCAAAGAGACCCAGTACTTC.

V usage is TRBV6-5 and J usage is TRBJ1-2, with 8 bases lining up with TRBD1. Germline CDR1 is MNHEY and CDR2 is SVGAGI. With 4 bases clipped from V and 7 bases from J, the junction kept 8 bases outside the gene matches. This CDR3 is 14 amino acids long. The CDR3 sequence is CASSFTDRGPGYTF. For the CDR3, the DNA is TGTGCCAGCAGTTTCACTGACAGGGGTCCTGGCTACACCTTC.

The rearrangement uses TRBV12-3 or TRBV12-4 and TRBJ1-1; 10 bases match TRBD1. V lost 4 bases and J lost 13; bases outside the gene matches: 3. The CDR3 contains 11 residues. In DNA, the CDR3 is TGTGCCAGCAGTTCGGGGACAGGGGATTTCTTT. This sequence encodes CASSSGTGDFF.

The chain has TRBV11-2 and TRBJ2-7, with 7 bases fitting TRBD1. The CDR3 is 13 amino acids. Looked up from germline, CDR1 is SGHAT and CDR2 is FQNNGV. Trimming took 5 bases from V and 6 from J; bases not matched to a gene: 7. The CDR3 coding sequence is TGTGCCAGCAGCCCGCCCTACAGGGGCGAGCAGTACTTC. Amino acid sequence: CASSPPYRGEQYF.

The chain recombines TRBV15 with TRBJ2-7, with 11 bases aligning to TRBD1. CDR1 is LNHNV and CDR2 is YYDKDF in the germline V gene (reference sequence). The CDR3 consists of 14 residues. V was pared by 5 bases and J by 3 bases, with 3 bases of the junction left unmatched. CDR3 DNA sequence: TGTGCCACCAGCTGGGGACAGGGGGTCTACGAGCAGTACTTC. It translates to CATSWGQGVYEQYF.

The rearrangement uses TRBV5-1 and TRBJ1-2, with D unclear. The CDR3 loop spans 15 amino acids. Deletions cut 4 bases from V and 0 bases from J, with 13 bases between. The germline V gene has CDR1 SGHRS and CDR2 YFSETQ. The CDR3 bases are TGCGCCAGCAGCCAACGGGAGGCGGCTAACTATGGCTACACCTTC. This encodes CASSQREAANYGYTF.

The chain employs TRBV11-3 and TRBJ1-2, with D maybe TRBD1 (6 bases). The germline V gene has CDR1 SGHNT and CDR2 YENEEA. There are 17 residues in the CDR3. Trimming removed 0 bases at V and 4 bases at J, with 18 bases between. CDR3 region: CASSLDLPGHKAYGYTF. CDR3 nucleotide sequence: TGTGCCAGCAGCTTAGATCTCCCGGGACACAAAGCCTATGGCTACACCTTC.

The gene calls are TRBV7-6 and TRBJ1-2, with 9 bases identical to TRBD1. V dropped 5 bases and J dropped 1; count of bases not matched to a gene: 17. The germline V gene has CDR1 SGHVS and CDR2 FNYEAQ. CDR3 size: 19 residues. CDR3 bases: TGTGCCAGCAGCGTCCGGGACAGGGTTCCGTTACAGGTTAACTATGGCTACACCTTC. Protein: CASSVRDRVPLQVNYGYTF.

The chain uses TRBV9 and TRBJ1-6; D gene uncertain. V was pared by 4 bases and J by 1 base, with 9 bases between. This CDR3 region has 15 residues. Germline CDR1 and CDR2: SGDLS and YYNGEE. In DNA, the CDR3 is TGTGCCAGCAGCCCCGCGGGGTCCTATAATTCACCCCTCCACTTT. This sequence encodes CASSPAGSYNSPLHF.

This sequence joins TRBV28 and TRBJ1-5; D not resolved. The CDR3 runs 14 residues. Germline CDR1 MDHEN, CDR2 SYDVKM. Between the trimmed V and J ends, which lost 6 bases and 2 bases, there was a span of 11 bases. The DNA of the CDR3 is TGTGCCAGCAGCAACTGGAGGGGCAATCAGCCCCAGCATTTT. As protein: CASSNWRGNQPQHF.

This clone is medium-sized by share. The rearrangement joins TRBV6-2 or TRBV6-3 to TRBJ2-2; D gene ambiguous. CDR1 MNHEY and CDR2 SVGEGT come from the germline V gene. V was shortened by 0 bases and J by 5 bases, with 22 bases between the two germline ends. The CDR3 sequence is 19 residues long. The CDR3 DNA is TGTGCCAGCAGTTACTCGAGGTTGATGGATAGCCGTTGGACCGGGGAGCTGTTTTTT. The encoded protein is CASSYSRLMDSRWTGELFF.

The V call is TRBV19, the J call TRBJ1-2; TRBD1 is a possible D gene (6 bases). Germline V gene data show CDR1 as LNHDA and CDR2 as SQIVND (reference sequence). The CDR3 totals 15 residues. Trimming took off 6 bases at V and 4 bases at J, with 18 bases between the two ends. This chain's CDR3 is CASSNNIGGIYGYTF. CDR3 DNA sequence: TGTGCCAGTAGCAATAACATAGGGGGTATCTATGGCTACACCTTC.

This clone was seen more than once but under ten times. V is TRBV28 and J is TRBJ2-5, with 8 bases lining up with TRBD2. Germline CDR1 is MDHEN and CDR2 is SYDVKM. This CDR3 is 16 amino acids long. After removal of 2 bases from V and 2 bases from J, the junction contained 7 bases not matched to a gene. This chain's CDR3 is CASSLVAAGAQETQYF. The DNA of the CDR3 is TGTGCCAGCAGTTTAGTGGCAGCGGGGGCTCAAGAGACCCAGTACTTC. Drawing the rest from reference TRBV28 and TRBJ2-5, the complete variable domain is DVKVTQSSRYLVKRTGEKVFLECVQDMDHENMFWYRQDPGLGLRLIYFSYDVKMKEKGDIPEGYSVSREKKERFSLILESASTNQTSMYLCASSLVAAGAQETQYFGPGTRLLVL.

V usage is TRBV4-3 and J usage is TRBJ1-1; possible D gene TRBD1, 5 bases. With 7 bases removed from V and 4 bases from J, the gap between germline ends came to 19 bases. The CDR3 extends over 15 amino acids. Germline-derived CDR1 and CDR2 are LGHNA and YSLEER. The CDR3 is CASTPWGGDGTEAFF. CDR3 bases: TGCGCCAGCACACCCTGGGGGGGAGACGGCACTGAAGCTTTCTTT.

The rearrangement links TRBV28 to TRBJ1-5, with TRBD1 as a possible D gene (5 bases). The CDR3 contains 18 residues. Deletions cut 3 bases from V and 7 bases from J, with 25 bases between. Per germline, CDR1 MDHEN and CDR2 SYDVKM. Written as DNA, the CDR3 is TGTGCCAGCAGTTTGTCGTTATCGGTCGGGGGTCGGCGGCAGCCCCAGCATTTT. Residues: CASSLSLSVGGRRQPQHF.

This rearrangement joins TRBV5-1 to TRBJ2-5; 8 nucleotides agree with TRBD1. This CDR3 has 15 residues. V trimming: 4 bases; J trimming: 2 bases; junction bases outside the gene matches: 7. In germline, CDR1 is SGHRS, CDR2 YFSETQ. CDR3 region: CASSAPDRAQETQYF. The DNA for the CDR3 is TGCGCCAGCAGCGCGCCGGACAGGGCGCAAGAGACCCAGTACTTC.

The CDR3, as DNA: TGTGCCTGGAGTGTAGACTTTAGTGCGCAGTATTTT. Translation: CAWSVDFSAQYF. This rearrangement joins TRBV30 to TRBJ2-3, with D unclear. Per the germline V gene, CDR1 is GTSNPN and CDR2 is SVGIG (reference sequence). This CDR3 spans 12 amino acids. V lost 0 bases and J lost 10, with 11 bases in between.

The CDR3 region is CASSARGFGGYTF. DNA for the CDR3: TGCGCCAGCAGCGCCAGGGGTTTTGGGGGCTACACCTTC. J is TRBJ1-2 and V is TRBV4-1, with D possibly matching TRBD1 (6 bases). V lost 5 bases and J 8 bases, leaving 15 bases between the germline ends. This CDR3 has 13 residues. Germline CDR1 and CDR2: MGHRA and YSYEKL.

This clone was recorded a few times. The chain links TRBV6-5 to TRBJ1-5; 9 bases are a match to TRBD1. Per germline, CDR1 MNHEY and CDR2 SVGAGI. There are 15 residues in the CDR3. The V segment lost 6 bases and the J segment 0 bases; nucleotides outside the gene matches: 3. The CDR3 DNA follows: TGTGCCAGCAGCGACAGGGGGTATAGCAATCAGCCCCAGCATTTT. Its translation is CASSDRGYSNQPQHF.

DNA of the CDR3: TGCGCCAGCAGCCTGGGACAGGGCCATTACAATGAGCAGTTCTTC. Translation gives CASSLGQGHYNEQFF. V gene TRBV5-1 combines with J gene TRBJ2-1, with TRBD1 matching 9 bases. The trim removed 4 bases at V and 4 bases at J, leaving 6 bases unmatched. Germline loops: CDR1 SGHRS, CDR2 YFSETQ. CDR3 length: 15 amino acids.

The V and J genes are TRBV27 and TRBJ1-6; 7 nucleotides match TRBD1. Germline V lookup: CDR1 MNHEY, CDR2 SMNVEV (reference sequence). The CDR3 loop spans 16 amino acids. The junction had 9 bases not matched to a gene; V was cut back by 3 bases and J by 7 bases. The CDR3 protein is CASSFRDRQRNSPLHF. CDR3 DNA: TGTGCCAGCAGTTTCCGGGACAGACAACGAAATTCACCCCTCCACTTT.

This clone is classed as large. V gene TRBV4-3 combines with J gene TRBJ2-1, with 7 bases lining up with TRBD2. CDR3 length: 17 amino acids. J was trimmed by 9 bases and V by 0 bases; bases with no gene match: 14. Germline V lookup: CDR1 LGHNA, CDR2 YSLEER. CDR3 in amino acids: CASSQDRASGGFGEQFF. In DNA form, the CDR3 reads TGCGCCAGCAGCCAAGATCGGGCTAGCGGTGGGTTTGGTGAGCAGTTCTTC.